A single sample is the source of the 27 T cell receptor beta chains below, sequenced in a study of T cell responses to AZD1222 COVID-19 vaccine (dated by TCRdb to about 2021). Reading the label with the study, this specimen's time point is: baseline before first vaccination. The method was the immunoSEQ multiplex PCR assay. TCRdb mirrors the immuneACCESS table, restricted to in-frame sequences. Some clones are absent from its copies; in checked studies, under half trace to an unresolved V gene, and the reason for the others is unknown. The sample table holds over 150,000 clones, of which over 75% were seen once. The top ten constitute approximately 3% of the sample. The sequencing here drew on peripheral blood, taken on day 0 of AZD1222 vaccination. These receptors were collected from an adult in good health.

The chain couples TRBV9 to TRBJ1-2, with D hard to call. V lost 0 bases and J 6 bases, leaving 9 bases between the germline ends. This CDR3 is 13 amino acids long. Germline values: CDR1 SGDLS, CDR2 YYNGEE. The CDR3 here is CASSVGVGDGYTF. The CDR3 coding sequence is TGTGCCAGCAGCGTAGGAGTTGGCGATGGCTACACCTTC.

The rearrangement joins TRBV7-2 to TRBJ2-1; tentative D call: TRBD2 (6 bases). CDR3 length: 15 residues. V lost 0 bases, J lost 3 bases, and 9 bases lay in between. The V gene's germline CDR1 is SGHTA and CDR2 FQGNSA. CDR3 in DNA: TGTGCCAGCAGCTTAGCGCTGGGAGGCTACAATGAGCAGTTCTTC. Residues: CASSLALGGYNEQFF.

V and J are TRBV7-9 and TRBJ2-2; TRBD2 matches at 8 bases. V lost 8 bases, J lost 0 bases, and 8 bases stayed unmatched. From germline, CDR1 is SEHNR and CDR2 FQNEAQ (reference sequence). The length of the CDR3 is 16 residues. The CDR3 loop is CASPGSGGTNTGELFF. The CDR3 coding sequence is TGTGCCAGCCCGGGCAGCGGGGGAACGAACACCGGGGAGCTGTTTTTT.

This sequence joins TRBV7-2 and TRBJ2-2; D is unresolved. CDR1 SGHTA and CDR2 FQGNSA come from the germline V gene. The V end was cut by 1 base, the J end by 9 bases, with 12 bases between. This CDR3 is 14 amino acids long. The CDR3 reads CASSLGAQFRELFF. CDR3 nucleotides: TGTGCCAGCAGCTTAGGGGCACAGTTCCGGGAGCTGTTTTTT.

The chain uses TRBV20-1 and TRBJ1-4; D call uncertain. Germline V gene lookup returns CDR1 DFQATT and CDR2 SNEGSKA (reference sequence). The CDR3 spans 10 residues. V gave up 5 bases and J gave up 8 bases, with 6 bases separating them. The CDR3 DNA reads as TGCAGTGCTGGAGGGGAAAAACTGTTTTTT. Amino acid sequence: CSAGGEKLFF.

The rearrangement joins TRBV5-1 to TRBJ2-4; TRBD1 aligns across 11 bases. V lost 4 bases and J lost 3; bases outside the gene matches: 9. The CDR3 has 17 amino acids. Germline V CDR1 and CDR2: SGHRS, YFSETQ. CDR3 nucleotide sequence: TGCGCCAGCAGCCCTCCGGGACAGGGGGTTGGCAAAAACATTCAGTACTTC. Its protein product is CASSPPGQGVGKNIQYF.

V and J are TRBV10-3 and TRBJ1-6; 7 bases are shared with TRBD1. The CDR3 runs 14 residues. J was trimmed by 5 bases and V by 5 bases; bases with no gene match: 3. Germline assignment: CDR1 ENHRY and CDR2 SYGVKD. The CDR3: CAISPDRNNSPLHF. The CDR3 bases are TGTGCCATCAGTCCGGACAGGAATAATTCACCCCTCCACTTT.

The rearrangement joins TRBV4-3 to TRBJ2-1; 7 nucleotides align to TRBD2. The CDR3 is 15 residues long. J was trimmed by 4 bases and V by 0 bases; bases with no gene match: 3. Germline lookup yields CDR1 LGHNA and CDR2 YSLEER. The CDR3 nucleotides are TGCGCCAGCAGCCAAGATTTGCGGGGGTACAATGAGCAGTTCTTC. Translated: CASSQDLRGYNEQFF.

The CDR3, as DNA: TGTGCCAGCACCAGAGCGGGGGACGAGACCCAGTACTTC. It specifies CASTRAGDETQYF. This chain links TRBV11-2 with TRBJ2-5, with TRBD2 matching over 8 bases. CDR1 is SGHAT, CDR2 FQNNGV, per germline. The trim removed 7 bases at V and 5 bases at J, leaving 6 bases unmatched. The CDR3 runs to 13 residues.

This chain links TRBV11-2 with TRBJ2-4; 11 bases are a match to TRBD1. CDR1 is SGHAT, CDR2 FQNNGV, per germline. The CDR3 contains 13 residues. V shed 5 bases and J 15 bases; nucleotides not matched to a gene: 9. DNA of the CDR3: TGTGCCAGCAGCCTTGGGACAGGGGGGATAGGGTACTTC. It yields the protein CASSLGTGGIGYF.

The chain uses TRBV29-1 and TRBJ2-3; 8 bases match TRBD2. The CDR3 runs 15 residues. Germline CDR1 is SQVTM and CDR2 is ANQGSEA. V was pared by 2 bases and J by 2 bases, with 6 bases of the junction left unmatched. The CDR3 sequence: CSVETSGSSTDTQYF. CDR3 sequence (DNA): TGCAGCGTTGAAACGAGCGGGAGTTCCACAGATACGCAGTATTTT.

A single count supports this clone. V usage is TRBV7-8 and J usage is TRBJ1-1; 10 nucleotides line up with TRBD1. This CDR3 is built from 15 residues. Trimming at V came to 4 bases and at J to 5 bases, leaving 7 bases not matched to a gene. Germline CDR1 is SGHVS and CDR2 is FQNEAQ. DNA of the CDR3: TGTGCCAGCAGCTCGGAGACAGGGGGCATGACTGAAGCTTTCTTT. Translation: CASSSETGGMTEAFF.

V usage is TRBV3-1 (or the pseudogene TRBV3-2) and J usage is TRBJ1-2, with D possibly matching TRBD1 (6 bases). Looked up from germline, CDR1 is LGHDT and CDR2 is YNNKEL (reference sequence). V lost 4 bases and J 2 bases, leaving 14 bases between the germline ends. The CDR3 contains 15 residues. The CDR3 bases are TGTGCCAGCAGCCTGGCGCGGGGGGCAAACTATGGCTACACCTTC. Protein sequence: CASSLARGANYGYTF.

The chain carries TRBV11-2 and TRBJ1-3; 7 positions agree with TRBD1. Per germline, CDR1 SGHAT and CDR2 FQNNGV. CDR3 length equals 14 residues. Trimming cost V 8 bases and J 0 bases; bases outside gene matches: 4. The CDR3 bases are TGTGCCAGCGGACAGGTCCCCTCTGGAAACACCATATATTTT. It codes for CASGQVPSGNTIYF.

On this clone itself: A much larger clone lies a single base off, so this may be a read error. V and J are TRBV12-3 or TRBV12-4 and TRBJ1-2, with TRBD1 identical over 9 bases. CDR3 size: 13 residues. J gave up 7 bases and V 5 bases, and 5 bases lay outside the gene matches. CDR3 amino acids: CASSLQDRGGYTF. CDR3 bases: TGTGCCAGCAGTCTCCAGGACAGGGGTGGCTACACCTTC.

The J gene is TRBJ2-7, the V gene TRBV29-1, with 7 bases matching TRBD2. Looked up from germline, CDR1 is SQVTM and CDR2 is ANQGSEA. V dropped 7 bases and J dropped 0; count of bases not matched to a gene: 12. The CDR3 totals 15 residues. Here the CDR3 reads CSAVLGRGSSYEQYF. CDR3 coding DNA: TGCAGCGCCGTATTAGGGCGGGGGAGCTCCTACGAGCAGTACTTC.

This clone appeared a single time. The chain is built from TRBV12-3 or TRBV12-4 and TRBJ2-7; D gene ambiguous. V lost 6 bases, J lost 2 bases, and 11 bases lay in between. CDR3 length: 13 amino acids. This CDR3 reads CASRRGSTYEQYF. As DNA, the CDR3 is TGTGCCAGCAGGCGTGGCTCCACCTACGAGCAGTACTTC.

The V and J genes are TRBV9 and TRBJ2-3, with 10 bases fitting TRBD2. The CDR3 has 15 amino acids. CDR1 and CDR2 from the germline V gene are SGDLS and YYNGEE. V gave up 3 bases and J gave up 2 bases; unmatched junction bases: 3. The CDR3 loop is CASSALAGATDTQYF. The DNA for the CDR3 is TGTGCCAGCAGCGCTCTAGCGGGGGCCACAGATACGCAGTATTTT.

The rearrangement uses TRBV4-2 and TRBJ2-7; TRBD2 agrees at 8 bases. Germline CDR1 LGHNA, CDR2 YNFKEQ. J was trimmed by 5 bases and V by 4 bases; bases with no gene match: 7. The CDR3 contains 14 residues. CDR3 DNA sequence: TGTGCCAGCAGCCGAGGGACTAGGTCGGACGAGCAGTACTTC. Translation gives CASSRGTRSDEQYF.

The CDR3 reads CASSHDRDGEQYF. In DNA, the CDR3 is TGTGCCAGCTCGCACGACAGGGATGGCGAGCAGTACTTC. The chain recombines TRBV18 with TRBJ2-7; 7 bases map to TRBD1. J gave up 6 bases and V 6 bases, and 8 bases lay outside the gene matches. This CDR3 comprises 13 residues. Germline V gene lookup returns CDR1 KGHSH and CDR2 LQKENI.

This clone has just one count. The chain is built from TRBV6-5 and TRBJ2-7; 11 bases match TRBD1. CDR1 is MNHEY, CDR2 SVGAGI, per germline. V shed 6 bases and J 6 bases; nucleotides not matched to a gene: 7. There are 14 residues in the CDR3. The CDR3 nucleotides are TGTGCCAGCAGCCGGACAGGGGGCGCGGTCGAGCAGTACTTC. Its translation: CASSRTGGAVEQYF.

This clone was detected once. This sequence joins TRBV4-1 and TRBJ1-6, with 8 nucleotides matching TRBD1. This CDR3 has 17 residues. V lost 3 bases, J lost 0 bases, and 4 bases stayed unmatched. Germline V CDR1 and CDR2: MGHRA, YSYEKL. CDR3 amino acids: CASSQRDRSSYNSPLHF. As DNA, the CDR3 is TGCGCCAGCAGCCAGAGGGACAGGAGCTCCTATAATTCACCCCTCCACTTT.

The chain recombines TRBV1 with TRBJ1-2. TRBV1 is a pseudogene locus. There are 15 residues in the CDR3. The CDR3 here is CTSSQRPSNNYGYTF. CDR3 DNA sequence: TGCACCAGCAGCCAAAGGCCCTCTAATAACTATGGCTACACCTTC.

The chain couples TRBV5-4 to TRBJ2-3; TRBD2 might be the D (5 bases). The V gene's germline CDR1 is SGHNT and CDR2 YYREEE (reference sequence). V shed 4 bases and J shed 0 bases, with 12 bases lying between them. This CDR3 is built from 15 residues. This CDR3 is CASSPDFSSTDTQYF. The CDR3 region has the DNA TGTGCCAGCAGCCCGGACTTCTCTAGCACAGATACGCAGTATTTT.

This chain links TRBV5-1 with TRBJ1-1; D gene unclear. Trimming took off 2 bases at V and 5 bases at J, with 7 bases between the two ends. The CDR3 extends over 12 amino acids. Per germline, CDR1 SGHRS and CDR2 YFSETQ. CDR3 nucleotides: TGCGCCAGCAGCTTCCCGGGGACTGAAGCTTTCTTT. This gives the protein CASSFPGTEAFF.

The V gene is TRBV5-1, the J gene TRBJ2-7; TRBD1 is a possible D gene (5 bases). The CDR3 spans 12 residues. Germline V gene sequence: CDR1 SGHRS, CDR2 YFSETQ. V was cut by 7 bases and J by 0 bases, with 8 bases left in between. CDR3 bases: TGCGCCAGCGGGGCAGACTCCTACGAGCAGTACTTC. This encodes CASGADSYEQYF.

The chain is built from TRBV30 and TRBJ1-4; no reliable D call. The CDR3 covers 15 residues. Germline V CDR1 and CDR2: GTSNPN, SVGIG (reference sequence). Trimming removed 0 bases from V and 8 bases from J, with 16 bases in between. The CDR3 loop reads CAWSVSGGVAEKLFF. In nucleotides, the CDR3 is TGTGCCTGGAGTGTATCAGGCGGCGTGGCCGAAAAACTGTTTTTT.